The clone carrying this T cell receptor beta chain appeared many times. Its target is unknown. The germline V gene encodes CDR1 SGHTA and CDR2 FQGNSA. This CDR3 region has 13 residues. The germline V and J ends were trimmed by 5 bases and 3 bases, with 10 bases remaining between them. This entry is derived from a study of T cell repertoires in cytomegalovirus infection. Study-level points and caveats: Of the TCR beta families, the public ones yielded a cumulative frequency that identified carriers of CMV plus the relevant HLA. HLA-C-restricted TCR beta clonotypes specific for CMV led the ex vivo response.

TCRdb reanalysed the reads using MiXCR and keeps one entry per CDR3 protein. The sample includes more than 400,000 distinct CDR3 sequences, 26% seen only once; the top ten take roughly 13%. The chain uses TRBV7-2 and TRBJ1-2; possibly TRBD1 for D (6 bases). Input material: PBMCs. The TCR originated in a human donor in good health (CMV status not recorded). Some clones in this sample may be carry-over from other donors' samples. The CDR3: CASSPTGYYGYTF. The CDR3 nucleotides read TGTGCCAGCAGCCCTACAGGGTACTATGGCTACACCTTC.